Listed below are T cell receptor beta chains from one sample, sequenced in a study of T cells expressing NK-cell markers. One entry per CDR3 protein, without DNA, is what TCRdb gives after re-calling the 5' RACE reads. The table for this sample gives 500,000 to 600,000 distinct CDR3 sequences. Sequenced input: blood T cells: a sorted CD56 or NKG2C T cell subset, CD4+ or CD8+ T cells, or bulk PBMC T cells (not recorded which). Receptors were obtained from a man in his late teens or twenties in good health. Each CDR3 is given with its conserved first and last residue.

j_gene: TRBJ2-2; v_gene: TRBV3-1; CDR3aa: CASSHNRDPILTGELFF
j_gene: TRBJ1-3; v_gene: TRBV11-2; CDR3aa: CASSFEGAVNTIYF
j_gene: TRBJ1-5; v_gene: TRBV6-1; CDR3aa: CASTGGHGQPQHF
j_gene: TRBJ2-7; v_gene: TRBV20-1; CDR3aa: CSVPRDRLKTEQYF
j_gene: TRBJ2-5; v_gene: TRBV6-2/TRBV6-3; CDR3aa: CASSSGPRETQYF
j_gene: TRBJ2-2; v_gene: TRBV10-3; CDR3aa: CAISDPSGSGTGELFF
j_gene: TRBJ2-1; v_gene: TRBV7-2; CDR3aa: CASSPQTSGRRLNSYNEQFF
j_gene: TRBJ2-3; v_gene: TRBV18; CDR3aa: CASSPEAGATDTQYF
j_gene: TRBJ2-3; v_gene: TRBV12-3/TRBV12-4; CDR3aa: CASSLTGEYTQYF
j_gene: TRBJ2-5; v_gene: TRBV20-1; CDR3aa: CSATGGRRGETQYF
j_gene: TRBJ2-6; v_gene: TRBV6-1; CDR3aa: CASRKDSSGANVLTF
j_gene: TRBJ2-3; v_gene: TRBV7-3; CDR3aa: CASSLTGGDTQYF
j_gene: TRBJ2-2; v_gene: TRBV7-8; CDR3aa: CASSSSPASGVSGELFF
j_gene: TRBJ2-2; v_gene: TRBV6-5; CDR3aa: CASSYSSLAGLTGELFF
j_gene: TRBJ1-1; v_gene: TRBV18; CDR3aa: CASSQQLFGSGVMNTEAFF